This T cell receptor (beta chain) comes out of a study of blood T cell repertoires in COVID-19 (dated by TCRdb to about 2020). Context from the whole study: Samples from collaborators originated in the United States, Italy and Spain and spanned both the acute and convalescent phases of COVID-19. Subjects who had been exposed to COVID-19, were actively infected with it, or had recovered from it provided the deeply sampled blood TCRbeta repertoires that made up the dataset. Nearly every sample came with metadata listing a de-identified subject ID, COVID-19 status, age in years and sex. The repertoires were released in a freely available public database intended as a resource for research on the immune response to SARS-CoV-2. The samples were drawn from the first 160 participants of the ongoing ImmuneRACE study and from 1,200 or so subjects provided by 6 global collaborators. The material from the prospective study consisted of cDNA or gDNA derived from T cells, B-cell-depleted T cells, or PBMCs. HLA class I and class II types, where available, came from metadata supplied by the sample provider rather than from assay-based typing. What the research found in general, with its limitations: The quantity of clinical and demographic metadata differed by source and by participant and was supplied without curation.

Turning to this clone: This clone's antigen is unknown. No per-base quality is available; no much larger clone lies one base away.

The immunoSEQ Assay, a bias-controlled multiplex PCR, was used to amplify TCRbeta CDR3 regions from genomic DNA. On the authors' methods: The number of nucleated cells in each sample was estimated by amplification of reference gene primers within the assay. Sequence reads were collapsed and filtered to measure the absolute abundance of every unique TCRbeta CDR3 rearrangement. For each sample, productive Simpson clonality was calculated by taking the square root of Simpson's diversity index across productive rearrangements. Held by TCRdb, this immuneACCESS table contains in-frame sequences only and omits some clones. Under half of the omission traces to an unresolved V gene where checked; the cause of the rest is unknown. V, J and clone size are those of that table, while D and trimming were read from the DNA. A total of a few hundred thousand clones appear in this sample, around 84% of them only once. The leading ten clones occupy about 3.6% of the sample.

Whole blood was collected in K2EDTA tubes by collaborating institutions according to the institutions' own protocols. For TCRbeta analysis, collaborators shipped samples in one of three forms: frozen whole blood, isolated PBMCs, or DNA extracted from either of those sample types. V gives up 3 bases and J gives up 4 bases, and the segment between their germline ends measures 16 bases. Reading from cysteine to phenylalanine, the CDR3 counts 16 amino acids. Only the CDR3 DNA is retained, 48 bases long and in frame from the first base. Looking up the germline V gene yields CDR1 MDHEN and CDR2 SYDVKM. Material: peripheral blood. Rearrangement joined TRBV28 to TRBJ1-3, with the D gene not clear enough to name. This sequence was found in a woman between 18 and 29 years old with acute or convalescent COVID-19. The CDR3: CASSLRARRAGNTIYF. In nucleotides, the sequence is TGTGCCAGCAGTTTGAGGGCCCGGAGGGCGGGAAACACCATATATTTT.